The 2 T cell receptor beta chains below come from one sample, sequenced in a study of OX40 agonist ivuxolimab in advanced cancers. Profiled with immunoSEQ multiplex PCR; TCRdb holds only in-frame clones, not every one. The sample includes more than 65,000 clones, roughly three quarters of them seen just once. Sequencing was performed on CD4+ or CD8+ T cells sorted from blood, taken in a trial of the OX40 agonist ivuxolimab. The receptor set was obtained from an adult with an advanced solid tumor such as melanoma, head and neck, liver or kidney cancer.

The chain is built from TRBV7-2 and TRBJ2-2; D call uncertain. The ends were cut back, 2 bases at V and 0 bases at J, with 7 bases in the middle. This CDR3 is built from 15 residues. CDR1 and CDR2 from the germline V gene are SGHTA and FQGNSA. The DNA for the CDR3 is TGTGCCAGCAGCTTAATAAAAGCGAACACCGGGGAGCTGTTTTTT. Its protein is CASSLIKANTGELFF.

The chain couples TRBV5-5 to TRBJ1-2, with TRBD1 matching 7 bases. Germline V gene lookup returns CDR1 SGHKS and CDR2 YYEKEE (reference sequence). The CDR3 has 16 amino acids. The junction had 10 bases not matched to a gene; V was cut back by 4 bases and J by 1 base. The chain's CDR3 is CASSTRQGFGNYGYTF. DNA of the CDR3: TGTGCCAGCAGCACCCGACAGGGTTTCGGTAACTATGGCTACACCTTC.